Relative to its sample, the clone carrying this T cell receptor beta chain is medium-sized (0.01 to 0.1%). The antigen is not known. From live CD3+CD8+TCRalphabeta+ cells, four PD-1 and/or TIGIT subsets were sorted. This record belongs to a study of circulating CD8 cells and anti-PD-1 response in melanoma. General study results and limits: DNEG was most diverse; TIGIT repertoires were least diverse.

Germline CDR1 is MDHEN and CDR2 is SYDVKM. The CDR3 runs 16 residues. J gave up 0 bases and V 6 bases, and 10 bases lay outside the gene matches. Each library started from about 14 ng of total RNA using the QIAseq Immune Repertoire TCR panel. From the reads, TCRdb called clonotypes with MiXCR, one entry per CDR3 protein. Of 1,100 or so distinct CDR3 sequences in the sample, roughly 7.3% were seen once. Sequencing was performed on CD8+ T cells from PBMCs, taken at baseline or after one month of anti-PD-1 therapy (not recorded which). This sequence was found in a human donor with melanoma. V and J are TRBV28 and TRBJ2-5; 7 bases fit TRBD2. CDR3 in DNA: TGTGCCAGCAGCTCCCTACCACTAGCGAACCAAGAGACCCAGTACTTC. This sequence encodes CASSSLPLANQETQYF. The full variable domain, rest sourced from reference TRBV28 and TRBJ2-5, is DVKVTQSSRYLVKRTGEKVFLECVQDMDHENMFWYRQDPGLGLRLIYFSYDVKMKEKGDIPEGYSVSREKKERFSLILESASTNQTSMYLCASSSLPLANQETQYFGPGTRLLVL.